Listed here are 31 T cell receptor beta chains from one sample, sequenced in a study of cytomegalovirus exposure and HLA in healthy donors. Primers: 60 Vbeta forward and 13 Jbeta reverse. Clones were read by immunoSEQ multiplex PCR, and TCRdb kept only the in-frame ones, dropping some. The data show roughly 120,000 clones, around 80% seen once. Sequenced material: PBMCs. These receptors all stem from a man aged 25-45 years in good health and CMV-seropositive.

The chain has TRBV6-5 and TRBJ2-7, with D possibly being TRBD1 (5 bases). This CDR3 is built from 13 residues. Trimming stripped 10 bases from V and 0 bases from J, with 13 bases between. The germline V gene has CDR1 MNHEY and CDR2 SVGAGI. CDR3 DNA: TGTGCCACCCAGGGCAGAAGCTCCTACGAGCAGTACTTC. As protein: CATQGRSSYEQYF.

This clone was picked up one time. The chain links TRBV20-1 to TRBJ2-1; the D gene is possibly TRBD1 (5 bases). The CDR3 totals 11 residues. Germline CDR1 reads DFQATT; CDR2 reads SNEGSKA (reference sequence). Trimming shortened V by 6 bases and J by 12 bases, and 15 bases separated the two germline ends. The CDR3: CSAPIQGTQFF. CDR3 coding DNA: TGCAGTGCCCCCATTCAGGGAACGCAGTTCTTC.

This clone was detected only a few times. The chain is built from TRBV2 and TRBJ1-2, with 7 bases aligning to TRBD1. This CDR3 region has 11 residues. Germline trimming cut 6 bases from V and 7 bases from J; bases unmatched to any gene: 2. Germline V CDR1 and CDR2: SNHLY, FYNNEI. CDR3 bases: TGTGCCAGCAGGCGGGACAGTGGCTACACCTTC. Translation: CASRRDSGYTF.

The chain has TRBV19 and TRBJ1-5; D uncertain. The CDR3 length is 15 residues. Germline V gene data show CDR1 as LNHDA and CDR2 as SQIVND (reference sequence). Trimming took 7 bases from V and 0 from J, leaving 13 bases between them. The CDR3 nucleotides read TGTGCCAGTACCAAGGGAGAAAGTAGCAATCAGCCCCAGCATTTT. Translated: CASTKGESSNQPQHF.

The chain joins TRBV19 to TRBJ2-6; D possibly corresponds to TRBD2 (5 bases). The V gene's germline CDR1 is LNHDA and CDR2 SQIVND (reference sequence). Deletions cut 10 bases from V and 4 bases from J, with 14 bases between. The CDR3 is made up of 14 amino acids. This CDR3 reads CATGRGNGANVLTF. For the CDR3, the DNA is TGTGCCACGGGGAGAGGAAACGGGGCCAACGTCCTGACTTTC.

This clone has only a few counts. This rearrangement joins TRBV5-6 to TRBJ1-2; D remains ambiguous. The CDR3 length is 14 residues. Per the germline V gene, CDR1 is SGHDT and CDR2 is YYEEEE. V was clipped by 6 bases and J by 8 bases, with 20 bases between them. The chain's CDR3 is CASTPGSVPGGYTF. CDR3 nucleotide sequence: TGTGCCAGCACACCCGGTTCGGTCCCGGGAGGCTACACCTTC.

This chain joins TRBV7-9 and TRBJ2-5; TRBD2 is a possible D gene (6 bases). Trimming shortened V by 7 bases and J by 5 bases, and 20 bases separated the two germline ends. This CDR3 region has 15 residues. CDR1 and CDR2 (germline): SEHNR, FQNEAQ (reference sequence). The CDR3 nucleotides read TGTGCCAGCATCCCCTTTATCGGGGGAGGTGAGACCCAGTACTTC. Its protein product is CASIPFIGGGETQYF.

CDR3 amino acids: CASSLGRQGLAGNTIYF. CDR3 nucleotides: TGTGCCAGCAGTTTAGGCCGACAGGGTCTGGCTGGAAACACCATATATTTT. The rearrangement joins TRBV28 to TRBJ1-3; 7 nucleotides agree with TRBD1. Germline CDR1 is MDHEN and CDR2 is SYDVKM. The V segment lost 2 bases and the J segment 2 bases; nucleotides outside the gene matches: 9. This CDR3 region has 17 residues.

V and J are TRBV9 and TRBJ1-1; 9 positions match TRBD1. Germline V gene data show CDR1 as SGDLS and CDR2 as YYNGEE. This CDR3 is built from 15 residues. Trimming removed 3 bases from V and 4 bases from J; junction bases left unmatched: 7. The CDR3 loop is CASSAGGTGSTEAFF. CDR3 nucleotides: TGTGCCAGCAGCGCCGGAGGGACAGGGAGCACTGAAGCTTTCTTT.

This clone occurred many times. V is TRBV5-1 and J is TRBJ2-5; 7 positions match TRBD1. Germline loops: CDR1 SGHRS, CDR2 YFSETQ. The CDR3 contains 16 residues. J gave up 3 bases and V 0 bases, and 8 bases lay outside the gene matches. The CDR3 spells CASSLDQDRSKETQYF. CDR3 bases: TGCGCCAGCAGCTTGGATCAGGACAGGAGCAAAGAGACCCAGTACTTC. The variable domain in full, with the rest retrieved from reference TRBV5-1 and TRBJ2-5, is KAGVTQTPRYLIKTRGQQVTLSCSPISGHRSVSWYQQTPGQGLQFLFEYFSETQRNKGNFPGRFSGRQFSNSRSEMNVSTLELGDSALYLCASSLDQDRSKETQYFGPGTRLLVL.

The V call is TRBV11-2, the J call TRBJ1-1; 9 bases are shared with TRBD1. CDR1 and CDR2 from the germline V gene are SGHAT and FQNNGV. CDR3 length: 18 residues. Germline trimming cut 0 bases from V and 6 bases from J; bases unmatched to any gene: 14. The CDR3: CASSLDRQGGLGKSEAFF. CDR3 nucleotides: TGTGCCAGCAGCTTAGACCGACAGGGGGGTCTCGGGAAGTCTGAAGCTTTCTTT. The variable domain in full, completed from reference TRBV11-2 and TRBJ1-1, reads EAGVAQSPRYKIIEKRQSVAFWCNPISGHATLYWYQQILGQGPKLLIQFQNNGVVDDSQLPKDRFSAERLKGVDSTLKIQPAKLEDSAVYLCASSLDRQGGLGKSEAFFGQGTRLTVV.

CDR3 DNA: TGCGCCAGCAGTGAGCCGTACGTAAAGGGGACTAACTATGGCTACACCTTC. This translates into CASSEPYVKGTNYGYTF. The genes are TRBV10-1 and TRBJ1-2; a possible D gene is TRBD1 (5 bases). Trimming pared 2 bases from V and 0 bases from J, leaving 16 bases between. Looked up from germline, CDR1 is WNHNN and CDR2 is SYGVQD (reference sequence). This CDR3 contains 17 residues.

This clone appeared a few times. The chain recombines TRBV27 with TRBJ2-7, with TRBD1 matching 11 bases. The CDR3 is 13 residues long. Germline values: CDR1 MNHEY, CDR2 SMNVEV (reference sequence). Losses at the gene ends were 4 bases for V and 5 bases for J; bases not matched to a gene: 1. CDR3: CASSWDRGNEQYF. CDR3 coding DNA: TGTGCCAGCAGTTGGGACAGGGGGAACGAGCAGTACTTC.

The chain couples TRBV14 to TRBJ1-2; maybe TRBD1 (5 bases). The CDR3 spans 12 residues. V lost 1 base and J 10 bases, leaving 10 bases between the germline ends. Germline V gives CDR1 SGHDN, CDR2 FVKESK. The CDR3 here is CASSQVLGVYTF. CDR3 in DNA: TGTGCCAGCAGCCAAGTTCTAGGGGTCTACACCTTC.

V and J are TRBV29-1 and TRBJ2-1, with D possibly being TRBD1 (6 bases). Trimming removed 7 bases at V and 0 bases at J, with 10 bases between. The CDR3 extends over 13 amino acids. Germline CDR1 SQVTM, CDR2 ANQGSEA. The CDR3 sequence is CSGQGSSYNEQFF. CDR3 nucleotide sequence: TGCAGCGGTCAGGGGAGCTCCTACAATGAGCAGTTCTTC.

This rearrangement joins TRBV4-3 to TRBJ2-1; 15 nucleotides agree with TRBD2. Trimming cost V 4 bases and J 6 bases; bases outside gene matches: 13. This CDR3 is 19 amino acids long. Germline lookup yields CDR1 LGHNA and CDR2 YSLEER. CDR3 in amino acids: CASSRWTSGGAGIPNEQFF. The CDR3 nucleotides are TGCGCCAGCAGCCGATGGACTAGCGGGGGGGCAGGAATACCCAATGAGCAGTTCTTC.

The rearrangement joins TRBV7-6 to TRBJ2-1; TRBD2 aligns across 7 bases. V dropped 2 bases and J dropped 0; count of bases not matched to a gene: 4. Germline V CDR1 and CDR2: SGHVS, FNYEAQ. This CDR3 region has 16 residues. CDR3 residues: CASSLSRGSSYNEQFF. CDR3 bases: TGTGCCAGCAGCTTAAGTCGCGGGAGCTCCTACAATGAGCAGTTCTTC.

The genes are TRBV7-9 and TRBJ2-3, with 15 bases lining up with TRBD2. From germline, CDR1 is SEHNR and CDR2 FQNEAQ (reference sequence). The trim removed 5 bases at V and 2 bases at J, leaving 5 bases unmatched. The CDR3 has 17 residues. CDR3 protein: CASSPGTSGGNTDTQYF. CDR3 nucleotide sequence: TGTGCCAGCAGCCCAGGGACTAGCGGGGGGAACACAGATACGCAGTATTTT. The whole variable domain, remainder taken from reference TRBV7-9 and TRBJ2-3, is DTGVSQNPRHKITKRGQNVTFRCDPISEHNRLYWYRQTLGQGPEFLTYFQNEAQLEKSRLLSDRFSAERPKGSFSTLEIQRTEQGDSAMYLCASSPGTSGGNTDTQYFGPGTRLTVL.

J is TRBJ2-2 and V is TRBV30, with D possibly TRBD2 on 5 matching bases. Germline CDR1 reads GTSNPN; CDR2 reads SVGIG (reference sequence). The CDR3 sequence is 12 residues long. The V gene lost 1 base and the J gene lost 13 bases, with 13 bases spanning the gap. The CDR3 sequence: CAWSGRPGGLFF. In DNA form, the CDR3 reads TGTGCCTGGAGTGGAAGGCCTGGAGGGCTGTTTTTT.

The chain joins TRBV5-6 to TRBJ2-7, with D maybe TRBD2 (6 bases). The CDR3 contains 15 residues. CDR1 and CDR2 (germline): SGHDT, YYEEEE. V lost 0 bases to trimming and J lost 7 bases, with 17 bases between them. Here the CDR3 reads CASSLVTSTAGEQYF. DNA of the CDR3: TGTGCCAGCAGCTTGGTCACCAGTACGGCGGGGGAGCAGTACTTC.

The chain recombines TRBV19 with TRBJ2-5; possibly TRBD2 for D (5 bases). The germline V and J ends were trimmed by 0 bases and 5 bases, with 10 bases remaining between them. This CDR3 contains 14 residues. Germline V gene sequence: CDR1 LNHDA, CDR2 SQIVND (reference sequence). In nucleotides, the CDR3 is TGTGCCAGTAGTATAGATTTACGGGGTGAGACCCAGTACTTC. It translates to CASSIDLRGETQYF.

The chain couples TRBV19 to TRBJ2-7; tentatively, D is TRBD1 (6 bases). The CDR3 is 14 amino acids. Germline V lookup: CDR1 LNHDA, CDR2 SQIVND (reference sequence). V lost 7 bases to trimming and J lost 0 bases, with 13 bases between them. This CDR3 reads CASTPRGSSYEQYF. CDR3 nucleotides: TGTGCCAGTACCCCAAGGGGGTCCTCCTACGAGCAGTACTTC. Full variable domain (missing parts from reference TRBV19 and TRBJ2-7): DGGITQSPKYLFRKEGQNVTLSCEQNLNHDAMYWYRQDPGQGLRLIYYSQIVNDFQKGDIAEGYSVSREKKESFPLTVTSAQKNPTAFYLCASTPRGSSYEQYFGPGTRLTVT.

The rearrangement joins TRBV25-1 to TRBJ2-6, with D tentatively TRBD2 (5 bases). This CDR3 is 15 amino acids long. Germline CDR1 and CDR2: MGHDK and SYGVNS. V gave up 8 bases and J gave up 1 base, with 12 bases separating them. The CDR3 DNA is TGTGCCAGCGCAAGATCGGGATCTGGGGCCAACGTCCTGACTTTC. Translated: CASARSGSGANVLTF.

This chain connects TRBV9 to TRBJ2-1, with 12 bases fitting TRBD2. Looked up from germline, CDR1 is SGDLS and CDR2 is YYNGEE. The V segment lost 4 bases and the J segment 9 bases; nucleotides outside the gene matches: 17. The CDR3 is 18 amino acids. The CDR3 DNA is TGTGCCAGCAGCTCCGCGGTGGCTAGCGGGGGGGCTGCGGGTGAGCAGTTCTTC. Translated: CASSSAVASGGAAGEQFF.

The chain links TRBV7-2 to TRBJ2-7; 12 bases line up with TRBD2. CDR1 is SGHTA, CDR2 FQGNSA, per germline. Trimming removed 7 bases from V and 3 bases from J; junction bases left unmatched: 7. This CDR3 is built from 15 residues. The CDR3 loop is CASTEASGGVYEQYF. CDR3 bases: TGTGCCAGCACCGAGGCTAGCGGGGGGGTCTACGAGCAGTACTTC.

The chain combines TRBV6-1 with TRBJ2-7; 10 bases line up with TRBD1. The CDR3 totals 14 residues. The trim removed 11 bases at V and 4 bases at J, leaving 11 bases unmatched. Germline loops: CDR1 MNHNS, CDR2 SASEGT. CDR3 nucleotides: TGTGCCTCTTGGGGGACAGGGGAAGGTTACGAGCAGTACTTC. As protein: CASWGTGEGYEQYF.

The J gene is TRBJ2-7, the V gene TRBV12-5; a weak D match, TRBD1 (5 bases). Germline assignment: CDR1 LGHNT and CDR2 FRNRAP. The CDR3 totals 15 residues. V lost 1 base and J lost 1, with 11 bases in between. The CDR3 DNA sequence: TGTGCTAGTGGTTTGGCCCAGGGAAGTTCCTACGAGCAGTACTTC. It translates to CASGLAQGSSYEQYF.

This chain uses TRBV7-2 with TRBJ2-5; a weak D match, TRBD1 (6 bases). The germline V gene has CDR1 SGHTA and CDR2 FQGNSA. Trimming took off 0 bases at V and 7 bases at J, with 21 bases between the two ends. This CDR3 spans 17 amino acids. As DNA, the CDR3 is TGTGCCAGCAGCTTAGCAGTAGTTCCCGACAGGCCTAGGACCCAGTACTTC. Translation: CASSLAVVPDRPRTQYF.

This clone appeared a single time. The chain links TRBV7-8 to TRBJ2-3, with a weak D call TRBD2 (6 bases). Germline assignment: CDR1 SGHVS and CDR2 FQNEAQ. The CDR3 consists of 17 residues. V lost 4 bases to trimming and J lost 0 bases, with 17 bases between them. For the CDR3, the DNA is TGTGCCAGCAGCTCGATTGGGGCTAGCGCTAGCACAGATACGCAGTATTTT. Protein product: CASSSIGASASTDTQYF.

In its sample, this clone was seen a few times. Other DNA variants within this sample encode the same CDR3. The chain couples TRBV7-6 to TRBJ2-3; TRBD2 matches 10 bases. CDR3 length: 15 amino acids. Germline V CDR1 and CDR2: SGHVS, FNYEAQ. The junction had 5 bases not matched to a gene; V was cut back by 4 bases and J by 4 bases. The CDR3 region has the DNA TGTGCCAGCAGCTCTACTAGCGGGGCGGCAGATACGCAGTATTTT. Translation: CASSSTSGAADTQYF.

The rearrangement joins TRBV4-1 to TRBJ2-2; D perhaps matches TRBD2 (7 bases). Germline CDR1 is MGHRA and CDR2 is YSYEKL. V gave up 1 base and J gave up 4 bases, with 16 bases separating them. CDR3 size: 17 residues. This CDR3 is CASSQVPGGIRTGELFF. DNA for the CDR3: TGCGCCAGCAGCCAAGTTCCGGGGGGCATACGCACCGGGGAGCTGTTTTTT.